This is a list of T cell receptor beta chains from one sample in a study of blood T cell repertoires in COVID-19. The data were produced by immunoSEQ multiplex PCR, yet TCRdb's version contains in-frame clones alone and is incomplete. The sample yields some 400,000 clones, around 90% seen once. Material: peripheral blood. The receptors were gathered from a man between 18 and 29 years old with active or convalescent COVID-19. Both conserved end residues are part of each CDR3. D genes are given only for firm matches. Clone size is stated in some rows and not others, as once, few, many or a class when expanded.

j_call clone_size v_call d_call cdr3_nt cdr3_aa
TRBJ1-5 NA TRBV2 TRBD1 TGTGCCAGCAGGGGACAGGAAAATCAGCCCCAGCATTTT CASRGQENQPQHF
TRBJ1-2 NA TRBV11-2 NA TGTGCCAGCAGCTCCCCTAGGGGTCGGGATGGCTACACCTTC CASSSPRGRDGYTF
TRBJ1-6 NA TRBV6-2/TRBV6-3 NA TGTGCCAGCAGTTACTCTCCAGGGCCCTCACCCCTCCACTTT CASSYSPGPSPLHF
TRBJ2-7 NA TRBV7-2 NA TGTGCCAGCAGCTTACGCGCTCGAAGCTACGAGCAGTACTTC CASSLRARSYEQYF
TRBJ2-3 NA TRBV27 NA TGTGCCAGCAGTTTCGTCTGGACAGCTATCACAGATACGCAGTATTTT CASSFVWTAITDTQYF
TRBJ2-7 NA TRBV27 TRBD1 TGTGCCAGCAGTTCCACCGGGACAGGGGGCCTCGAGCAGTACTTC CASSSTGTGGLEQYF
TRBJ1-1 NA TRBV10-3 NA TGTGCCATCAGTGAGTCAGGGGATACTGAAGCTTTCTTT CAISESGDTEAFF
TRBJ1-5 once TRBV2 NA TGTGCCACTCAAGGCGGGAAGAGGAGCAATCAGCCCCAGCATTTT CATQGGKRSNQPQHF
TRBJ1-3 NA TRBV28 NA TGTGCCAGCAGTTCGCCCGAACGGGCCAAGGGGAACTCTGGAAACACCATATATTTT CASSSPERAKGNSGNTIYF
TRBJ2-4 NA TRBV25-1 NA TGTGCCAGCAGTGACCCATCGGCCGATGGGCACATTCAGTACTTC CASSDPSADGHIQYF
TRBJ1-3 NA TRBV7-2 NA TGTGCCAGCAGCCCTCAACAGGGTAGGGCTGGAAACACCATATATTTT CASSPQQGRAGNTIYF
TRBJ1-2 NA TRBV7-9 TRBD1 TGTGCCAGCAGCTTCCGGGACAGGGAAAGGGGCTACACCTTC CASSFRDRERGYTF
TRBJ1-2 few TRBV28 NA TGTGCCAGCACCGAGAGCAGGGGCGGCTACACCTTC CASTESRGGYTF
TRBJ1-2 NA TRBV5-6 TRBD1 TGTGCCAGCAGCGTCCGGGACAGGTACTATGGCTACACCTTC CASSVRDRYYGYTF
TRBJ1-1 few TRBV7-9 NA TGTGCCAGCAGCTCCGGGGCTGAAGCTTTCTTT CASSSGAEAFF
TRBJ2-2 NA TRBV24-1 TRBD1 TGTGCCACCAGTGACTATGGGACAGGGAGGGACACCGGGGAGCTGTTTTTT CATSDYGTGRDTGELFF
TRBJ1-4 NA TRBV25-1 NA TGTGCCAGCAGTGAATCCCAACAAGCAACTAATGAAAAACTGTTTTTT CASSESQQATNEKLFF
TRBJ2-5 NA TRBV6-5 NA TGTGCCAGCAACAGGGTCCCCCAAGAGACCCAGTACTTC CASNRVPQETQYF
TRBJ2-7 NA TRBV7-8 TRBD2 TGTGCCAGCAGCACGGGACTAGCGGGACTCGGGGAGCAGTACTTC CASSTGLAGLGEQYF
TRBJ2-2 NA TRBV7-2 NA TGTGCCAGCAGCCCATGGACAGAGAACACCGGGGAGCTGTTTTTT CASSPWTENTGELFF
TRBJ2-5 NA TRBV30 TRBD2 TGTGCCTGGGATAGGACTAGCGGGAGGGGGGTAGGAGAGACCCAGTACTTC CAWDRTSGRGVGETQYF
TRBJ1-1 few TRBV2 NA TGTGCCAGCAGTCCTCGGCGGACTGAAGCTTTCTTT CASSPRRTEAFF
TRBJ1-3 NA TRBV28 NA TGTGCCAGCAGTTTGGAGGGCTCTGGAAACACCATATATTTT CASSLEGSGNTIYF
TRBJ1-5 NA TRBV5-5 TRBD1 TGTGCCAGCATTCCGAGGACAGGGATCAATCAGCCCCAGCATTTT CASIPRTGINQPQHF
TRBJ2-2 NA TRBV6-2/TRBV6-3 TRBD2 TGTGCCAGCAGTTACTCGAATAGCGGGAGGGCCCAAACCGGGGAGCTGTTTTTT CASSYSNSGRAQTGELFF
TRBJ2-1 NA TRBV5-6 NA TGTGCCAGCAGCTGGCCCTCTGGTGATGAGCAGTTCTTC CASSWPSGDEQFF
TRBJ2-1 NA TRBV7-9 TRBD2 TGTGCCAGCATCAACATGCTAGCGGGGGGCCGAAGAGCGTTCTTC CASINMLAGGRRAFF
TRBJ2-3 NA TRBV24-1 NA TGTGCCACCGCCGGGAACACAGATACGCAGTATTTT CATAGNTDTQYF
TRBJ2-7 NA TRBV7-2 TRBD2 TGTGCCAGCAGCTTAAGAGCGGGACCAACCTACGAGCAGTACTTC CASSLRAGPTYEQYF
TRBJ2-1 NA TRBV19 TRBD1 TGTGCCAGTAGTAAGAGCGACAGGGCCCGGGCCTACAATGAGCAGTTCTTC CASSKSDRARAYNEQFF
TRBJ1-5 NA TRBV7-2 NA TGTGCCAGCAGCTTAGATCTGACAGTTCAGCCCCAGCATTTT CASSLDLTVQPQHF
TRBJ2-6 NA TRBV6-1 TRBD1 TGTGCCAGCAGAACAGGGGGCGCTGGGGCCAACGTCCTGACTTTC CASRTGGAGANVLTF
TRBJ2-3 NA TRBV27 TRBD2 TGTGCCAGCGGCCGTAGCGGGAGGGCGGAAGATACGCAGTATTTT CASGRSGRAEDTQYF
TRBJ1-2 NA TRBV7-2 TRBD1 TGTGCCAGCAGCTTAGCGGGACAGGGAAGCGGCTACACCTTC CASSLAGQGSGYTF
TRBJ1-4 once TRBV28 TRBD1 TGTGCCAGCAGTTTCGCTGGACAGGGGACTAATGAAAAACTGTTTTTT CASSFAGQGTNEKLFF
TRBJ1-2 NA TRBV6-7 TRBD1 TGTGCCAGCAGTGTAATCCCTGGGACAGCCTGGGGGTATGGCTACACCTTC CASSVIPGTAWGYGYTF
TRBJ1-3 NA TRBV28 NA TGTGCCAGCAGTTCTCGGGGGGAGAGCTCTGGAAACACCATATATTTT CASSSRGESSGNTIYF
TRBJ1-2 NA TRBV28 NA TGTGCCAGCAGTCTCGGGTTCGACTATGGCTACACCTTC CASSLGFDYGYTF
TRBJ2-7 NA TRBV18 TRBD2 TGTGCCAGCTCCCCCGGGACTAGCGGCTACGAGCAGTACTTC CASSPGTSGYEQYF
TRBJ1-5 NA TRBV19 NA TGTGCCAGTAGCCCCGGTGGGGGGGTGTTCTCTGATCAGCCCCAGCATTTT CASSPGGGVFSDQPQHF